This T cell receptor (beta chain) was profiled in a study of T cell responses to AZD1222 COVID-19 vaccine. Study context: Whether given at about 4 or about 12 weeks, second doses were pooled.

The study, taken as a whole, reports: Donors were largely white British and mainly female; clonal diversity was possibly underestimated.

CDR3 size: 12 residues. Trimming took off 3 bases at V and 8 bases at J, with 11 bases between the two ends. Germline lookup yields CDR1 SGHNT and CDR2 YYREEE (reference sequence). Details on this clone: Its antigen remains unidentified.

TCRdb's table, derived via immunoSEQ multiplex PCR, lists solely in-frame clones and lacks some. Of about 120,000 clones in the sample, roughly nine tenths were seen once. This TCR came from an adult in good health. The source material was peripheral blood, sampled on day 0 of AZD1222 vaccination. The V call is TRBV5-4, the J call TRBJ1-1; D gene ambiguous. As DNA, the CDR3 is TGTGCCAGCAGCTCCCCTCATGGGGAAGCTTTCTTT. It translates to CASSSPHGEAFF. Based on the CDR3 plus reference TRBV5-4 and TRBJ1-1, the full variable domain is ETGVTQSPTHLIKTRGQQVTLRCSSQSGHNTVSWYQQALGQGPQFIFQYYREEENGRGNFPPRFSGLQFPNYSSELNVNALELDDSALYLCASSSPHGEAFFGQGTRLTVV.